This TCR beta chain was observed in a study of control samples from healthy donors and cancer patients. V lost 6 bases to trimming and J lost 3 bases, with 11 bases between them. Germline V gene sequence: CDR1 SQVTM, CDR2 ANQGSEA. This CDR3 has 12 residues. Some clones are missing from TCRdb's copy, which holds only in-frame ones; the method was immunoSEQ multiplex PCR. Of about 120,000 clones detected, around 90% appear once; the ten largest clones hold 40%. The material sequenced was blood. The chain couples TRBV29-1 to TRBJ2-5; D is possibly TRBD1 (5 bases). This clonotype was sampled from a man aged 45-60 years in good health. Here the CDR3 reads CSVDLGEETQYF. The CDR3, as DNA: TGCAGCGTGGATCTAGGGGAAGAGACCCAGTACTTC.